This T cell receptor (beta chain) originates from a study of cytomegalovirus exposure and HLA in healthy donors. Findings of the study overall: Association of a missense DCLRE1C variant with TCR beta V- and J-gene trimming was reported in a later analysis. In the analysis, some V segments, TRBV6-2 and TRBV6-3 included, were excluded as indistinguishable. A later analysis revealed that TCR association rates differed between HLA loci, peaking at DRB1 and bottoming out at HLA-C.

The donors, nominally healthy at sampling, likely had unrecorded immune exposures. About this clone: Its cognate antigen is unknown.

PCR amplification relied on 60 Vbeta primers (plus 13 Jbeta primers). Sequencing used immunoSEQ multiplex PCR; TCRdb keeps in-frame clones, though not all of them. The sample holds fewer than 85,000 clones. The V end lost 5 bases, the J end lost 4 bases, and 5 bases lay between the germline ends. The CDR3 runs to 11 residues. From germline, CDR1 is MNHNY and CDR2 SVGAGI (reference sequence). The TCR originated in a middle-aged woman in good health and CMV-seropositive. The chain employs TRBV6-6 and TRBJ1-2; no firm D call. The sequencing sample was made of PBMCs. The DNA of the CDR3 is TGTGCCAGCAGTCCAGGCTATGGCTACACCTTC. It encodes CASSPGYGYTF.